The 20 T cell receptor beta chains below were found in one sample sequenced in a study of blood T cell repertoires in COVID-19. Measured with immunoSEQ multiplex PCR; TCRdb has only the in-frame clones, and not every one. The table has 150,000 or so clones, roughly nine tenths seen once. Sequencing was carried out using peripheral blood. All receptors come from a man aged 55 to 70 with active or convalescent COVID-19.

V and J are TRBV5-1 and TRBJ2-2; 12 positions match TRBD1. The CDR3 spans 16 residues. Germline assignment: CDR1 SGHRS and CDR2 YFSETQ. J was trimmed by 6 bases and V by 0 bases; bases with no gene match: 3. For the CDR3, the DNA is TGCGCCAGCAGCTTGGGGGACAGGGGGCAATCCGGGGAGCTGTTTTTT. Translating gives CASSLGDRGQSGELFF.

Here the CDR3 reads CASSPDSETGELFF. The CDR3 DNA sequence: TGTGCCAGCAGTCCTGACAGTGAGACCGGGGAGCTGTTTTTT. The rearrangement links TRBV6-5 to TRBJ2-2, with D possibly being TRBD1 (5 bases). Germline V gene data show CDR1 as MNHEY and CDR2 as SVGAGI. This CDR3 spans 14 amino acids. V dropped 5 bases and J dropped 5 bases, with 12 bases sitting between them.

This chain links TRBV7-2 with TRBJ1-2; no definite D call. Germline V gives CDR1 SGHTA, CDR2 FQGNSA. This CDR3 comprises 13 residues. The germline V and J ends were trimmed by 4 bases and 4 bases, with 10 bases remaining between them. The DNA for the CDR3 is TGTGCCAGCAGCTCAACCAGCGTCTATGGCTACACCTTC. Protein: CASSSTSVYGYTF.

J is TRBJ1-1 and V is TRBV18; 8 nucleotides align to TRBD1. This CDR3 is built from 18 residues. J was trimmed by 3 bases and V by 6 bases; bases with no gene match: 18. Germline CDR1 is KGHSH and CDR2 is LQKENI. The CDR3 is CASSPRNRQGAGDTEAFF. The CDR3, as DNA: TGTGCCAGCTCTCCAAGGAACCGGCAGGGGGCTGGCGACACTGAAGCTTTCTTT.

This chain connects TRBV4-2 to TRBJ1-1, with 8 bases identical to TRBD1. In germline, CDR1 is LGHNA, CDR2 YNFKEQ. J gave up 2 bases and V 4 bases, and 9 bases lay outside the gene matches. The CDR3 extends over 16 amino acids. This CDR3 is CASSPPLGQGNTEAFF. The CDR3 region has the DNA TGTGCCAGCAGCCCCCCTCTTGGACAGGGAAACACTGAAGCTTTCTTT.

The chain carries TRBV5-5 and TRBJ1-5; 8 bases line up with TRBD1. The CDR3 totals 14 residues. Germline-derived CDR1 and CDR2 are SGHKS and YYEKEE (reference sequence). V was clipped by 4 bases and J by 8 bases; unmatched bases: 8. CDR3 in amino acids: CASSKGTGREPQHF. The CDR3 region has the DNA TGTGCCAGCAGCAAAGGGACAGGTCGAGAGCCCCAGCATTTT.

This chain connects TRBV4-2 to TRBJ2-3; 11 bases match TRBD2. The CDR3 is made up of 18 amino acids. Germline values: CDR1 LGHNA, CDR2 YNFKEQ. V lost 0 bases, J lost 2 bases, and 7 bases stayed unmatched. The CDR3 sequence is CASSQDRTSGRFTDTQYF. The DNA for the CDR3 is TGTGCCAGCAGCCAAGACCGGACTAGCGGGCGATTCACAGATACGCAGTATTTT.

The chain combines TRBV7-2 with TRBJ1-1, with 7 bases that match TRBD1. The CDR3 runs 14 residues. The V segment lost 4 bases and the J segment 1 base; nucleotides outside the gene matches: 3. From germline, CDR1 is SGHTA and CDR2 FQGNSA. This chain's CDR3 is CASSYRQGNTEAFF. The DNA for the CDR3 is TGTGCCAGCAGCTACAGACAGGGGAACACTGAAGCTTTCTTT. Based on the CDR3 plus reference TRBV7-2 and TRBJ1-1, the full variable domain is GAGVSQSPSNKVTEKGKDVELRCDPISGHTALYWYRQSLGQGLEFLIYFQGNSAPDKSGLPSDRFSAERTGGSVSTLTIQRTQQEDSAVYLCASSYRQGNTEAFFGQGTRLTVV.

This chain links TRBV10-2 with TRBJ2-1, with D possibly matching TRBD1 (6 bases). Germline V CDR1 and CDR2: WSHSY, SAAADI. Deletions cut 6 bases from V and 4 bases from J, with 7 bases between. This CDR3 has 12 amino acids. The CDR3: CASRTGYNEQFF. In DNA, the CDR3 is TGCGCCAGCAGAACAGGGTACAATGAGCAGTTCTTC.

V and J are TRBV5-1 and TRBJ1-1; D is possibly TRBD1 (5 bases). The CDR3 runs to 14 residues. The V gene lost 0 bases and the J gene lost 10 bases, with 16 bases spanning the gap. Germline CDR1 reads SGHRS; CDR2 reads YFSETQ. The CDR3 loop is CASSLGLALGGAFF. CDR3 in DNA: TGCGCCAGCAGCTTGGGGTTGGCACTCGGGGGAGCTTTCTTT. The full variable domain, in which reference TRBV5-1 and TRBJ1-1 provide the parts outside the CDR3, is KAGVTQTPRYLIKTRGQQVTLSCSPISGHRSVSWYQQTPGQGLQFLFEYFSETQRNKGNFPGRFSGRQFSNSRSEMNVSTLELGDSALYLCASSLGLALGGAFFGQGTRLTVV.

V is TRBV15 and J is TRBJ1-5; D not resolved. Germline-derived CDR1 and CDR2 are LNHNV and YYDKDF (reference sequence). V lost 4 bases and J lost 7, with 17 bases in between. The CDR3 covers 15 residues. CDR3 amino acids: CATSTYQEGGQPQHF. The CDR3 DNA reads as TGTGCCACCAGCACCTACCAGGAGGGTGGACAGCCCCAGCATTTT.

CDR3 DNA: TGTGCCAGCAGCTCCTCACAGGGTAGAACTGAAGCTTTCTTT. Translation gives CASSSSQGRTEAFF. J is TRBJ1-1 and V is TRBV5-4; TRBD1 might be the D (6 bases). CDR3 size: 14 residues. In germline, CDR1 is SGHNT, CDR2 YYREEE (reference sequence). The V end lost 3 bases, the J end lost 5 bases, and 14 bases lay between the germline ends.

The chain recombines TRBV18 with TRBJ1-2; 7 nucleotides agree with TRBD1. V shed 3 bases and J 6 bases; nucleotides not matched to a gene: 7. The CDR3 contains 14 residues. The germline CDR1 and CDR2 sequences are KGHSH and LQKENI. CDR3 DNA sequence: TGTGCCAGCTCACCGGTGACAGGGTTAGATGGCTACACCTTC. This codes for CASSPVTGLDGYTF. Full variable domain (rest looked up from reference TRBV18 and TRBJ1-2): NAGVMQNPRHLVRRRGQEARLRCSPMKGHSHVYWYRQLPEEGLKFMVYLQKENIIDESGMPKERFSAEFPKEGPSILRIQQVVRGDSAAYFCASSPVTGLDGYTFGSGTRLTVV.

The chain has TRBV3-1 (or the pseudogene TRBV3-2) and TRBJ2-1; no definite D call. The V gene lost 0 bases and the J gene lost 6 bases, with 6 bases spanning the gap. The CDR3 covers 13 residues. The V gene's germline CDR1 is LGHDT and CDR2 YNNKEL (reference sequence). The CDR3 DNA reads TGTGCCAGCAGCCAAGATTGGGCCAATGAGCAGTTCTTC. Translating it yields CASSQDWANEQFF.

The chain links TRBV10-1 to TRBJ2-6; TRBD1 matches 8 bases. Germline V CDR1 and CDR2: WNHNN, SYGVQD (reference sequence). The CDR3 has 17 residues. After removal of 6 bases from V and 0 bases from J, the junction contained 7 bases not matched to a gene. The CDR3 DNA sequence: TGCGCCAGCAGCTCCGGGACAGGCCTCTCTGGGGCCAACGTCCTGACTTTC. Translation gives CASSSGTGLSGANVLTF.

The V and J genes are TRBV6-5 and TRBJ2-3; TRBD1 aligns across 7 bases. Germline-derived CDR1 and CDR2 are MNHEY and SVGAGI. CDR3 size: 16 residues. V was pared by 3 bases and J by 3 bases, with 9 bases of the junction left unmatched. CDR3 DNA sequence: TGTGCCAGCAGTTATGCCACCAGACAGGGAACAGATACGCAGTATTTT. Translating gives CASSYATRQGTDTQYF.

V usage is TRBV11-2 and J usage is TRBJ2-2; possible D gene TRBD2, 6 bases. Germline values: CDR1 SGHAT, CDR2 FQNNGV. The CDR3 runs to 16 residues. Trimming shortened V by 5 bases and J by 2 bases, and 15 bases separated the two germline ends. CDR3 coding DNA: TGTGCCAGCAGCCGCGCTGGGGGGATAAACACCGGGGAGCTGTTTTTT. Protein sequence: CASSRAGGINTGELFF.

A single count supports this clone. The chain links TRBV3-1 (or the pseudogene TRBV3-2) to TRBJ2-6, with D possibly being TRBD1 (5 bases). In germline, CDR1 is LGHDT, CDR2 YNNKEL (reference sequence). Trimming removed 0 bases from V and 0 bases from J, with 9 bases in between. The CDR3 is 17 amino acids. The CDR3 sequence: CASSQDIGASGANVLTF. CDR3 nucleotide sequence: TGTGCCAGCAGCCAAGATATTGGGGCCTCTGGGGCCAACGTCCTGACTTTC.

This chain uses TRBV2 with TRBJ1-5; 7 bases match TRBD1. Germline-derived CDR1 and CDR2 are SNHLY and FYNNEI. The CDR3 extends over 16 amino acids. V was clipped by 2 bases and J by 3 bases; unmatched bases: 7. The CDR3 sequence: CASSEWGRGDNQPQHF. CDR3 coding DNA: TGTGCCAGCAGTGAATGGGGCAGGGGGGACAATCAGCCCCAGCATTTT. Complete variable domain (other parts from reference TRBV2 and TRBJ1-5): EPEVTQTPSHQVTQMGQEVILRCVPISNHLYFYWYRQILGQKVEFLVSFYNNEISEKSEIFDDQFSVERPDGSNFTLKIRSTKLEDSAMYFCASSEWGRGDNQPQHFGDGTRLSIL.

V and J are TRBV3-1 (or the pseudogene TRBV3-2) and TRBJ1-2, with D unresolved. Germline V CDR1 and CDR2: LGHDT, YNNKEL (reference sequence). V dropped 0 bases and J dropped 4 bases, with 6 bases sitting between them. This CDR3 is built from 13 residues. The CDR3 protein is CASSQEHTYGYTF. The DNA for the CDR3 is TGTGCCAGCAGCCAAGAACACACCTATGGCTACACCTTC.